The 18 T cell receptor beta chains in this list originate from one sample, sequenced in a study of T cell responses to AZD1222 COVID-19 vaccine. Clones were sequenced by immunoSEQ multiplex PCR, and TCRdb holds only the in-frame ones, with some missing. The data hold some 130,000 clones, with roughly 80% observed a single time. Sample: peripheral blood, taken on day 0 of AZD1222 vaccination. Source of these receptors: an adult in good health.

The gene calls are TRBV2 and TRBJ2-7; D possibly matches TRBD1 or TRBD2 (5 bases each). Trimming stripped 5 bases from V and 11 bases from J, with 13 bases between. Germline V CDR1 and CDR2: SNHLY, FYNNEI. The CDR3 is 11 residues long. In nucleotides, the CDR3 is TGTGCCAGCAGTCCCCGGGACCTGGAGTACTTC. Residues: CASSPRDLEYF.

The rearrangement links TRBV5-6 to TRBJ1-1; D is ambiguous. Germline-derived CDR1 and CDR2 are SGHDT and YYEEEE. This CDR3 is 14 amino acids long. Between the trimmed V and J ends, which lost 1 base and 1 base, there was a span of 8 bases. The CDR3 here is CASSLLGPNTEAFF. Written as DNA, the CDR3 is TGTGCCAGCAGCTTGTTAGGGCCGAACACTGAAGCTTTCTTT.

The CDR3 sequence: CASRFRDRVYSPLHF. Written as DNA, the CDR3 is TGTGCCAGTAGATTCCGGGACAGGGTATATTCACCCCTCCACTTT. The rearrangement uses TRBV6-5 and TRBJ1-6, with TRBD1 matching 9 bases. CDR1 and CDR2 from the germline V gene are MNHEY and SVGAGI. CDR3 length: 15 residues. V lost 9 bases, J lost 8 bases, and 11 bases stayed unmatched.

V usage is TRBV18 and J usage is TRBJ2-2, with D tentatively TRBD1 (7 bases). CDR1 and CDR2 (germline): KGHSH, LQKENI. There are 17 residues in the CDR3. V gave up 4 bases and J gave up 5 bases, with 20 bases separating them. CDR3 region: CASSLHQSTGRTGELFF. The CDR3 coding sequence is TGTGCCAGCTCACTACACCAATCGACAGGGAGGACCGGGGAGCTGTTTTTT.

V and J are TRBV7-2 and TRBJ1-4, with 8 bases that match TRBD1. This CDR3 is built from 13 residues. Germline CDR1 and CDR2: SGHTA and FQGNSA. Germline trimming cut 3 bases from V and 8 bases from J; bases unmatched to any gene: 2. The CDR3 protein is CASSLDRDEKLFF. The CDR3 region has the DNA TGTGCCAGCAGCTTGGACAGGGACGAAAAACTGTTTTTT.

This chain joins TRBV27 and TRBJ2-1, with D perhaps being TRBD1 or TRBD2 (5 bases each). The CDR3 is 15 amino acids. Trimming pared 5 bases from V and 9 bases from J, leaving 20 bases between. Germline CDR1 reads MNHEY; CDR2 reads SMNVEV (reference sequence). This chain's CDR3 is CASSPRDLGRTEQFF. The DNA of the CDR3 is TGTGCCAGCAGTCCCAGGGACCTTGGACGGACTGAGCAGTTCTTC.

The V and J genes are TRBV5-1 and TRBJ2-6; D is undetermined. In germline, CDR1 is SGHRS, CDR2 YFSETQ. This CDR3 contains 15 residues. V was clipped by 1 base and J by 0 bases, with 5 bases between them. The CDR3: CASSLMGSGANVLTF. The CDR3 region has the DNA TGCGCCAGCAGCTTGATGGGCTCTGGGGCCAACGTCCTGACTTTC.

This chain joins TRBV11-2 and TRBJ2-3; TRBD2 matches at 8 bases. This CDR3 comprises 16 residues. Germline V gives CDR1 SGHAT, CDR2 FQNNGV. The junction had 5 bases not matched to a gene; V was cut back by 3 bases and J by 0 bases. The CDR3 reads CASSFSGTRSTDTQYF. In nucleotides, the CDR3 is TGTGCCAGCAGCTTTTCCGGGACTAGAAGCACAGATACGCAGTATTTT. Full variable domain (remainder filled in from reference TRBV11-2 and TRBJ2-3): EAGVAQSPRYKIIEKRQSVAFWCNPISGHATLYWYQQILGQGPKLLIQFQNNGVVDDSQLPKDRFSAERLKGVDSTLKIQPAKLEDSAVYLCASSFSGTRSTDTQYFGPGTRLTVL.

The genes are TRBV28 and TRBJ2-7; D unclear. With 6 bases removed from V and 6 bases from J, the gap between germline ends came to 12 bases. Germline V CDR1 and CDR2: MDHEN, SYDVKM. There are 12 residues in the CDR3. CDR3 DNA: TGTGCCAGCAGCCTCGACCCCTTCGAGCAGTACTTC. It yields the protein CASSLDPFEQYF.

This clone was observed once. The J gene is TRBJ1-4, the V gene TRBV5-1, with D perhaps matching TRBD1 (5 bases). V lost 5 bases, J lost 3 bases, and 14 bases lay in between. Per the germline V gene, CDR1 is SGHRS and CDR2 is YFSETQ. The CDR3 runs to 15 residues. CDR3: CASRDPGGANEKLFF. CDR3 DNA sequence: TGCGCCAGCAGAGACCCGGGGGGAGCTAATGAAAAACTGTTTTTT. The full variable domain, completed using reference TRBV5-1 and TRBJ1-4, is KAGVTQTPRYLIKTRGQQVTLSCSPISGHRSVSWYQQTPGQGLQFLFEYFSETQRNKGNFPGRFSGRQFSNSRSEMNVSTLELGDSALYLCASRDPGGANEKLFFGSGTQLSVL.

CDR3 coding DNA: TGTGCCAGCAGCTTACCGGGGGGTTGGACTGAAGCTTTCTTT. Protein: CASSLPGGWTEAFF. The chain recombines TRBV7-2 with TRBJ1-1; TRBD1 is a possible D gene (5 bases). V was trimmed by 2 bases and J by 5 bases, leaving 12 bases between them. The CDR3 is 14 amino acids. Germline V gene sequence: CDR1 SGHTA, CDR2 FQGNSA.

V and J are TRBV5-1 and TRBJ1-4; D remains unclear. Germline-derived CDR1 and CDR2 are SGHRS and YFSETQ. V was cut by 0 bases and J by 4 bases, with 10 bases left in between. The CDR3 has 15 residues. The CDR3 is CASSLERAYNEKLFF. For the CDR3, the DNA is TGCGCCAGCAGCTTGGAGAGGGCCTATAATGAAAAACTGTTTTTT.

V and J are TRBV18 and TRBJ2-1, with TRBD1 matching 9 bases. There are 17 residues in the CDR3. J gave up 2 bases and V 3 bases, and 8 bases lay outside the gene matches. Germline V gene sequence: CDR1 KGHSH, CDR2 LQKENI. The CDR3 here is CASSPKQGALTYNEQFF. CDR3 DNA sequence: TGTGCCAGCTCACCTAAACAGGGGGCTTTAACCTACAATGAGCAGTTCTTC.

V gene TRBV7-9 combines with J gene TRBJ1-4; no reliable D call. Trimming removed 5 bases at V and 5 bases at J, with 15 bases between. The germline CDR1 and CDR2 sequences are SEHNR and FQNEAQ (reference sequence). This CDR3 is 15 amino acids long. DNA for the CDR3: TGTGCCAGCAGCGCGATCGAATCGGGGAATGAAAAACTGTTTTTT. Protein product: CASSAIESGNEKLFF.

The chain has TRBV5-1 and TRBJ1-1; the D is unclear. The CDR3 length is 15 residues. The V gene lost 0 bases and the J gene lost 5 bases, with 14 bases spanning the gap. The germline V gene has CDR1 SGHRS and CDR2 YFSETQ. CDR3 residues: CASSLEMSGLTEAFF. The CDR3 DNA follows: TGCGCCAGCAGCTTGGAGATGTCCGGATTGACTGAAGCTTTCTTT.

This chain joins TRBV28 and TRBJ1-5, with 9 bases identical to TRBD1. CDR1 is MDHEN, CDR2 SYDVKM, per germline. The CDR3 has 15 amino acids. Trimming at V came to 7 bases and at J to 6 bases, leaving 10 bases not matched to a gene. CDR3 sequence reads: CASIPRDRAIQPQHF. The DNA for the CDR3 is TGTGCCAGCATTCCTCGGGACAGGGCTATTCAGCCCCAGCATTTT.

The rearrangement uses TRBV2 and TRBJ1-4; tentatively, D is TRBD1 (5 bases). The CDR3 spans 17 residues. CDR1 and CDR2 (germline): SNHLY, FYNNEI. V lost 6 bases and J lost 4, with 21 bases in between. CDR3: CASSAGLIKRSNEKLFF. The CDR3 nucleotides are TGTGCCAGCAGCGCGGGACTGATAAAGCGGAGTAATGAAAAACTGTTTTTT.

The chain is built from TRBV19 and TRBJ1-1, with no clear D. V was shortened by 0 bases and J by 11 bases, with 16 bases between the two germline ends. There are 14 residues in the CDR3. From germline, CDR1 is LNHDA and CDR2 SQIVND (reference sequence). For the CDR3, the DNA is TGTGCCAGTAGTATAGATGAGCGGCAGGAGGAGGCTTTCTTT. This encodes CASSIDERQEEAFF.